Following are 13 T cell receptor beta chains from one sample sequenced in a study of blood T cells in healthy people across ages (dated by TCRdb to the mid-2010s). The library was obtained by 5' RACE. Sequencer: Illumina HiSeq 2500. A second PCR of roughly 7 to 12 cycles was performed with a sample-barcoded 5' primer and a J-beta primer mix. TCRdb ran its own pipeline on the public reads, namely fastp trimming at Q25 and MiXCR clone calling, and kept in-frame beta chains. Identical CDR3 proteins give one entry, which carries the most common genes and DNA. For this sample there are 650,000 to 950,000 distinct CDR3 sequences; more than 40% appear just once. The ten top clones hold around 18% of the sample. Sequenced: blood. These receptors came from a man between 60 and 75 years old in good health.

Concerning this clonotype: Given a much more abundant clone one base away, this may be a read error. This chain links TRBV20-1 with TRBJ2-7; D is possibly TRBD2 (7 bases). The J call may be incorrect, as the DNA end agrees better with TRBJ2-4. Germline-derived CDR1 and CDR2 are DFQATT and SNEGSKA (reference sequence). This CDR3 contains 12 residues. In nucleotides, the CDR3 is TGCAGTGTCGGGGGGCTGGGGGACATTCAGTACTTC. Residues: CSVGGLGDIQYF.

This chain uses TRBV12-3 or TRBV12-4 with TRBJ2-7; TRBD1 aligns across 9 bases. With 5 bases clipped from V and 9 bases from J, the junction kept 11 bases outside the gene matches. The CDR3 has 14 amino acids. The CDR3 protein is CASSRTGEVNGQYF. The CDR3 DNA follows: TGTGCCAGCAGTCGGACAGGGGAAGTGAATGGGCAGTACTTC.

This clonotype was seen ten or more times. CDR3 protein: CASSPLRETQYF. The CDR3 bases are TGTGCCAGCAGCCCCCTGAGGGAGACCCAGTACTTC. The chain recombines TRBV7-2 with TRBJ2-5; D is uncertain. From germline, CDR1 is SGHTA and CDR2 FQGNSA. Trimming pared 5 bases from V and 5 bases from J, leaving 9 bases between. This CDR3 is built from 12 residues. Full variable domain (outside the CDR3, taken from reference TRBV7-2 and TRBJ2-5): GAGVSQSPSNKVTEKGKDVELRCDPISGHTALYWYRQSLGQGLEFLIYFQGNSAPDKSGLPSDRFSAERTGGSVSTLTIQRTQQEDSAVYLCASSPLRETQYFGPGTRLLVL.

This clonotype came up many times. This chain joins TRBV6-5 and TRBJ2-4, with no clear D. V lost 2 bases, J lost 9 bases, and 14 bases lay in between. The germline gives CDR1 MNHEY, CDR2 SVGAGI. The CDR3 runs to 14 residues. In DNA, the CDR3 is TGTGCCAGCAGTTACGATCGTAAAAACAGCATTCAGTACTTC. This sequence encodes CASSYDRKNSIQYF.

V is TRBV7-2 and J is TRBJ2-3; perhaps TRBD2 as D (5 bases). Trimming took off 1 base at V and 5 bases at J, with 10 bases between the two ends. The CDR3 extends over 14 amino acids. CDR1 is SGHTA and CDR2 is FQGNSA in the germline V gene. The CDR3 DNA reads as TGTGCCAGCAGCTTAGAAGCTAGCCGAGATACGCAGTATTTT. Translating gives CASSLEASRDTQYF. Together with reference TRBV7-2 and TRBJ2-3, the CDR3 gives the full variable domain: GAGVSQSPSNKVTEKGKDVELRCDPISGHTALYWYRQSLGQGLEFLIYFQGNSAPDKSGLPSDRFSAERTGGSVSTLTIQRTQQEDSAVYLCASSLEASRDTQYFGPGTRLTVL.

The chain links TRBV10-3 to TRBJ2-3, with 9 bases identical to TRBD2. Germline assignment: CDR1 ENHRY and CDR2 SYGVKD. The CDR3 loop spans 19 amino acids. V gave up 3 bases and J gave up 5 bases; unmatched junction bases: 18. The DNA of the CDR3 is TGTGCCATCAGTGAACATACAGATAAGACTAGCGGAACGGTAGATACGCAGTATTTT. Translating it yields CAISEHTDKTSGTVDTQYF.

This rearrangement joins TRBV4-3 to TRBJ2-1; D is undetermined. This CDR3 has 14 amino acids. Trimming shortened V by 0 bases and J by 5 bases, and 8 bases separated the two germline ends. From germline, CDR1 is LGHNA and CDR2 YSLEER. This chain's CDR3 is CASSQDRQDNEQFF. For the CDR3, the DNA is TGCGCCAGCAGCCAAGACCGGCAGGACAATGAGCAGTTCTTC.

This clonotype occurred a few times. The chain has TRBV11-2 and TRBJ2-1, with 8 bases aligning to TRBD2. This CDR3 spans 16 amino acids. Germline V CDR1 and CDR2: SGHAT, FQNNGV. Trimming at V came to 5 bases and at J to 2 bases, leaving 8 bases not matched to a gene. The CDR3 protein is CASSPQPSGPYNEQFF. CDR3 bases: TGTGCCAGCAGCCCACAGCCTAGCGGGCCCTACAATGAGCAGTTCTTC.

A note on this clonotype: This could be a read error, since a much larger clone is one nucleotide away. The gene calls are TRBV7-9 and TRBJ2-5; the D call may be TRBD1 or TRBD2 (6 bases each). Germline assignment: CDR1 SEHNR and CDR2 FQNEAQ (reference sequence). The V and J ends lost 4 bases and 13 bases respectively, with 16 bases between them. This CDR3 region has 12 residues. For the CDR3, the DNA is TGTGCCAGCAGCTCGGACGGGGGCGAGCGGTACTTC. This sequence encodes CASSSDGGERYF. The whole variable domain, filled in from reference TRBV7-9 and TRBJ2-5, reads DTGVSQNPRHKITKRGQNVTFRCDPISEHNRLYWYRQTLGQGPEFLTYFQNEAQLEKSRLLSDRFSAERPKGSFSTLEIQRTEQGDSAMYLCASSSDGGERYFGPGTRLLVL.

This chain joins TRBV29-1 and TRBJ1-1; 8 bases fit TRBD1. The V gene's germline CDR1 is SQVTM and CDR2 ANQGSEA. This CDR3 has 13 residues. Trimming cost V 6 bases and J 3 bases; bases outside gene matches: 6. This CDR3 is CSVQPTGDTEAFF. CDR3 nucleotide sequence: TGCAGCGTCCAACCGACAGGGGACACTGAAGCTTTCTTT. Full variable domain (remainder filled in from reference TRBV29-1 and TRBJ1-1): SAVISQKPSRDICQRGTSLTIQCQVDSQVTMMFWYRQQPGQSLTLIATANQGSEATYESGFVIDKFPISRPNLTFSTLTVSNMSPEDSSIYLCSVQPTGDTEAFFGQGTRLTVV.

The chain combines TRBV7-2 with TRBJ2-1; 15 bases are shared with TRBD2. The CDR3 consists of 16 residues. Trimming took 6 bases from V and 6 from J; bases not matched to a gene: 6. Germline-derived CDR1 and CDR2 are SGHTA and FQGNSA. The CDR3 nucleotides are TGTGCCAGCAGGCCCCCGGGACTAGCGGGGGGCAATGAGCAGTTCTTC. It yields the protein CASRPPGLAGGNEQFF.

The chain carries TRBV20-1 and TRBJ2-7; TRBD1 aligns across 10 bases. CDR3 length: 16 amino acids. Trimming removed 0 bases from V and 3 bases from J; junction bases left unmatched: 8. The germline gives CDR1 DFQATT, CDR2 SNEGSKA (reference sequence). CDR3 bases: TGCAGTGCTAGAGAGACGCCCGGGACAGGGGACTACGAGCAGTACTTC. Its translation is CSARETPGTGDYEQYF.

V is TRBV6-2 or TRBV6-3 and J is TRBJ2-1; D is unresolved. Germline lookup yields CDR1 MNHEY and CDR2 SVGEGT. The ends were cut back, 0 bases at V and 4 bases at J, with 10 bases in the middle. The CDR3 is 15 residues long. CDR3 bases: TGTGCCAGCAGTTACTCCTTGACCCGATACAATGAGCAGTTCTTC. It translates to CASSYSLTRYNEQFF.